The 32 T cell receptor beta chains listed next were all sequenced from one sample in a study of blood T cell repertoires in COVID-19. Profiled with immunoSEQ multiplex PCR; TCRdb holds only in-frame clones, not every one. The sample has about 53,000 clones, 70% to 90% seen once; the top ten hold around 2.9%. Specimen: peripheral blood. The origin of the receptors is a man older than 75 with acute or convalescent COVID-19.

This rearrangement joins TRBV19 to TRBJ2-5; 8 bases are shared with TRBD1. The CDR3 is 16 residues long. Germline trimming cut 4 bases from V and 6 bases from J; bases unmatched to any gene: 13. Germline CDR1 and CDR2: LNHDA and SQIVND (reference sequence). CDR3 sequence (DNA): TGTGCCAGTAGTAGCCCCCCCCCAGGGGGCAGAAAGACCCAGTACTTC. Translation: CASSSPPPGGRKTQYF.

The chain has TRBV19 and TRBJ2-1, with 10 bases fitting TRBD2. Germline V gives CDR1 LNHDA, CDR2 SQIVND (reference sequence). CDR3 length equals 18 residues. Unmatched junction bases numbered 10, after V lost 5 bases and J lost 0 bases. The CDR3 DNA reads TGTGCCAGTAGTTCCCGATCACTAGCGGGGAGCTCCTACAATGAGCAGTTCTTC. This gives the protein CASSSRSLAGSSYNEQFF. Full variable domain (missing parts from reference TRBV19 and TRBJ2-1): DGGITQSPKYLFRKEGQNVTLSCEQNLNHDAMYWYRQDPGQGLRLIYYSQIVNDFQKGDIAEGYSVSREKKESFPLTVTSAQKNPTAFYLCASSSRSLAGSSYNEQFFGPGTRLTVL.

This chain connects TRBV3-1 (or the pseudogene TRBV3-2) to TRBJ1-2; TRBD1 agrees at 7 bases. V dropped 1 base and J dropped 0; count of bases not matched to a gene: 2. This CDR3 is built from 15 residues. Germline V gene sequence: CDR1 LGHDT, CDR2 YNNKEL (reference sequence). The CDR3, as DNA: TGTGCCAGCAGCCAAGGACAGGGATCTAACTATGGCTACACCTTC. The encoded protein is CASSQGQGSNYGYTF.

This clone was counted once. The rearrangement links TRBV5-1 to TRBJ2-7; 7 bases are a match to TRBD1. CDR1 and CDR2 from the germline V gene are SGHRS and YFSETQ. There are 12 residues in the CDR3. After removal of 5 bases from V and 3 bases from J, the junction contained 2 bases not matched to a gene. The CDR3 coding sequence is TGCGCCAGCAGGACAGGGAACTACGAGCAGTACTTC. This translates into CASRTGNYEQYF.

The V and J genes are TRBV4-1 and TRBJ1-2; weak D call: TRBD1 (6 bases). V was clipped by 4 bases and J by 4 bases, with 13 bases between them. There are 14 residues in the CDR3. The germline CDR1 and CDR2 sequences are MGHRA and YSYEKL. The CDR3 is CASSRAGEGYGYTF. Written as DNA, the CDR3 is TGCGCCAGCAGCCGCGCAGGGGAGGGCTATGGCTACACCTTC.

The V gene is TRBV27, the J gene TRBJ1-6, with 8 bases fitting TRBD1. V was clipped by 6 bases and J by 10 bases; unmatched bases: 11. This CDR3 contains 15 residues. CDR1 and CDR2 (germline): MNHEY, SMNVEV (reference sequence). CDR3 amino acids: CASSYGTGLSSPLHF. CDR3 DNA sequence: TGTGCCAGCAGCTACGGGACAGGTCTAAGCTCACCCCTCCACTTT.

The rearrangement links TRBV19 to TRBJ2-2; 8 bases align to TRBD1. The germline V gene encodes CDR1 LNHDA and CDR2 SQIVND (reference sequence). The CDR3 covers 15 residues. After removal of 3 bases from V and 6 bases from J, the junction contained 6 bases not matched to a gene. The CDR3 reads CASSMTGVMAGELFF. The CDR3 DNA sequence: TGTGCCAGTAGTATGACAGGGGTGATGGCCGGGGAGCTGTTTTTT. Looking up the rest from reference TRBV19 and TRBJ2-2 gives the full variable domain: DGGITQSPKYLFRKEGQNVTLSCEQNLNHDAMYWYRQDPGQGLRLIYYSQIVNDFQKGDIAEGYSVSREKKESFPLTVTSAQKNPTAFYLCASSMTGVMAGELFFGEGSRLTVL.

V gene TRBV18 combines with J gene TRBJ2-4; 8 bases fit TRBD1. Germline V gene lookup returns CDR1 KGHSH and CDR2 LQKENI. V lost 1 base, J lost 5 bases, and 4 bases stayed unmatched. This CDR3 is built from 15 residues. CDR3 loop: CASSPRLTGENIQYF. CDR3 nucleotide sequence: TGTGCCAGCTCACCACGTCTGACAGGGGAAAACATTCAGTACTTC.

CDR3 residues: CASSYSGTGPYEQYF. The CDR3 DNA follows: TGTGCCAGCAGTTACTCCGGGACAGGACCCTACGAGCAGTACTTC. The genes are TRBV6-6 and TRBJ2-7, with 8 positions matching TRBD1. Unmatched junction bases numbered 3, after V lost 0 bases and J lost 2 bases. The CDR3 has 15 residues. Germline V gene sequence: CDR1 MNHNY, CDR2 SVGAGI (reference sequence).

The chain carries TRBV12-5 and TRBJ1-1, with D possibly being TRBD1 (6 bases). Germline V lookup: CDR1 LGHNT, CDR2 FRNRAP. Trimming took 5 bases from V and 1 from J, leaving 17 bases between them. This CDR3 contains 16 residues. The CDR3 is CASGISTGFGNTEAFF. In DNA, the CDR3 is TGTGCTAGTGGTATCTCCACAGGGTTCGGGAACACTGAAGCTTTCTTT.

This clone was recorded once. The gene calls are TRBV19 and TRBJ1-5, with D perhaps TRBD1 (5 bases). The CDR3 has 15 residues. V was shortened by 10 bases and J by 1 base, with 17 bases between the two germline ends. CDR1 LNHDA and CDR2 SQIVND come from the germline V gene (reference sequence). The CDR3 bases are TGTGCCACCTCGGGGGGGGGACGGAGCAATCAGCCCCAGCATTTT. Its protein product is CATSGGGRSNQPQHF.

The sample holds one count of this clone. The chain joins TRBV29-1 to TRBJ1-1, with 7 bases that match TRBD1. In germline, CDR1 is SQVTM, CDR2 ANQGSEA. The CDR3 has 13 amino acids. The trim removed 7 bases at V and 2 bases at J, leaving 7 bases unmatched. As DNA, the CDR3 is TGCAGCGCCTGGACAGGAGCCAACACTGAAGCTTTCTTT. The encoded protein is CSAWTGANTEAFF.

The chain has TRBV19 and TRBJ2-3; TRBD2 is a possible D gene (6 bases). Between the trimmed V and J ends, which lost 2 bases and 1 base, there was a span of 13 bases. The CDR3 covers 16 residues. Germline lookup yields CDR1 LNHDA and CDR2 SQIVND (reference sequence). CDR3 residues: CASSIWRGSGTDTQYF. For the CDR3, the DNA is TGTGCCAGTAGTATATGGAGGGGCTCAGGCACAGATACGCAGTATTTT.

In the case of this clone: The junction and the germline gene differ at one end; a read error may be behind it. For the CDR3, the DNA is TGTGCTAGCAGCTTAGGGGGCCCAGGGGAGCAGTTCTTC. Amino acid sequence: CASSLGGPGEQFF. The chain combines TRBV7-7 with TRBJ2-1; 7 bases fit TRBD1. Germline V gene lookup returns CDR1 SSHAT and CDR2 FNYEAQ (reference sequence). The CDR3 runs 13 residues.

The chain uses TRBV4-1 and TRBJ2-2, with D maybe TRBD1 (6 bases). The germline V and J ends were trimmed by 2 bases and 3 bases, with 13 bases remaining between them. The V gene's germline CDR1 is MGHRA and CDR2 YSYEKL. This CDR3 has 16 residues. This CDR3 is CASSQLGRGDTGELFF. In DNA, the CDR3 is TGCGCCAGCAGCCAACTCGGCAGGGGTGACACCGGGGAGCTGTTTTTT.

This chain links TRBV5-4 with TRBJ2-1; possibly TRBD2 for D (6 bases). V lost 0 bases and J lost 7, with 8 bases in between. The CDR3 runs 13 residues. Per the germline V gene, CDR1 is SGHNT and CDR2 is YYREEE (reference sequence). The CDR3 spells CASSLAGRNEQFF. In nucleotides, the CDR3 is TGTGCCAGCAGCTTGGCGGGGAGGAATGAGCAGTTCTTC.

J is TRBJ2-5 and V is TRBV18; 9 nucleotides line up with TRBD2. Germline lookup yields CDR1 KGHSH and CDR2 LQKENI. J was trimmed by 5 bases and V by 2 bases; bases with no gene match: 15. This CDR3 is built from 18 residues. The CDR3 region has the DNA TGTGCCAGCTCACCAGGGGGACGGGTGGTAGCGGGGGATGAGACCCAGTACTTC. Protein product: CASSPGGRVVAGDETQYF.

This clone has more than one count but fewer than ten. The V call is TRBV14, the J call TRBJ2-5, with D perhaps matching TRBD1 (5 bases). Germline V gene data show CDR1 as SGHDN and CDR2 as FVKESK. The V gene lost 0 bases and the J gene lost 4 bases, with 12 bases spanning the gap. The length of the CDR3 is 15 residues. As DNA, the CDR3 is TGTGCCAGCAGCCAAGATGGGGCGAGTGGAGAGACCCAGTACTTC. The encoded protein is CASSQDGASGETQYF.

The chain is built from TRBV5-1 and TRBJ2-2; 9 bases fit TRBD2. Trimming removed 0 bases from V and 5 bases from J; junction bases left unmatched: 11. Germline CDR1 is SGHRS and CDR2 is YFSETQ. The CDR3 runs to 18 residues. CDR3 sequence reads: CASSLVGSGGPWTGELFF. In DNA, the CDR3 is TGCGCCAGCAGCTTGGTTGGTAGCGGGGGCCCGTGGACCGGGGAGCTGTTTTTT.

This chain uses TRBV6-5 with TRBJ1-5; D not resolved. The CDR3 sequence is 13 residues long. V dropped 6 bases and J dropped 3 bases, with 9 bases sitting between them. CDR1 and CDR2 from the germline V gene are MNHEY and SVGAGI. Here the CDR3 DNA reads TGTGCCAGCAGGGTGACTACCAATCAGCCCCAGCATTTT. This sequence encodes CASRVTTNQPQHF.

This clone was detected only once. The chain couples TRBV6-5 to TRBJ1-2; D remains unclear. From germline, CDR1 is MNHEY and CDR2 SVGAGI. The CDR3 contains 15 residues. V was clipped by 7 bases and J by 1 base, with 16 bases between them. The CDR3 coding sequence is TGTGCCAGCACCTTTCGGAGGGCAATTAACTATGGCTACACCTTC. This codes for CASTFRRAINYGYTF.

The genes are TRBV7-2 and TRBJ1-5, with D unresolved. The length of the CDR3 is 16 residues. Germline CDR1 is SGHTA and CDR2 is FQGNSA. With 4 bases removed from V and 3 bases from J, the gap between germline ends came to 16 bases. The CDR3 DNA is TGTGCCAGCAGCTCGCCACTAGACACATCCAATCAGCCCCAGCATTTT. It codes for CASSSPLDTSNQPQHF.

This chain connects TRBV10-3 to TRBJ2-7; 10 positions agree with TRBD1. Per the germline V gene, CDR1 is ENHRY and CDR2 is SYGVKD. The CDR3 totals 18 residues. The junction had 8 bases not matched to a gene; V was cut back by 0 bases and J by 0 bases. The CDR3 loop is CAISESTRTGGTSYEQYF. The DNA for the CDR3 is TGTGCCATCAGTGAGTCGACTCGGACAGGGGGAACCTCCTACGAGCAGTACTTC.

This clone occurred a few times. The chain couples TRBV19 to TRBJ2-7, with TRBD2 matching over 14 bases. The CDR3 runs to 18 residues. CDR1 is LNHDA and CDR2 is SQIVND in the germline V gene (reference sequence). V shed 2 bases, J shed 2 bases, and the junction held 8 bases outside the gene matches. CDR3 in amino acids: CASSIRGLAGVSPYEQYF. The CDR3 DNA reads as TGTGCCAGTAGTATACGGGGACTAGCGGGGGTAAGTCCCTACGAGCAGTACTTC. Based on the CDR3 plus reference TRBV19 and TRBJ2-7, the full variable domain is DGGITQSPKYLFRKEGQNVTLSCEQNLNHDAMYWYRQDPGQGLRLIYYSQIVNDFQKGDIAEGYSVSREKKESFPLTVTSAQKNPTAFYLCASSIRGLAGVSPYEQYFGPGTRLTVT.

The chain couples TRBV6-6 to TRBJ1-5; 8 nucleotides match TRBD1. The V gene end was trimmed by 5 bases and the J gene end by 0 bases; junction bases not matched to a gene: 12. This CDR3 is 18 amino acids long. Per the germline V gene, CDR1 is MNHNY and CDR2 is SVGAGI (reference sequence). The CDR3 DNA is TGTGCCAGCAGTCCTAGGGACAGGCCGGACGGTAGCAATCAGCCCCAGCATTTT. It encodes CASSPRDRPDGSNQPQHF.

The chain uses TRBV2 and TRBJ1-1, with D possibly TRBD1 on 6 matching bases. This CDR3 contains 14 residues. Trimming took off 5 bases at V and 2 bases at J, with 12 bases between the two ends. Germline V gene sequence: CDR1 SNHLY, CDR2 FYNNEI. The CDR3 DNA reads TGTGCCAGCAGTCTCAGGGGTTACAACACTGAAGCTTTCTTT. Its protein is CASSLRGYNTEAFF.

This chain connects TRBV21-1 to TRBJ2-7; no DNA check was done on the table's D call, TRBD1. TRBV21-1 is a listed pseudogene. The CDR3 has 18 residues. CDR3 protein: CASSKEITGTGGVYEQYF. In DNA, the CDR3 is TGTGCCAGCAGCAAGGAGATTACCGGGACAGGGGGGGTCTACGAGCAGTACTTC.

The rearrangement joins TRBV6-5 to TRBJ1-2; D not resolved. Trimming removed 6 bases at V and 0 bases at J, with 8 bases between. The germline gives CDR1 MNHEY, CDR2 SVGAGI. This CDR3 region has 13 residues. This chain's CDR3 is CASRATANYGYTF. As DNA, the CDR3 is TGTGCCAGCAGGGCAACAGCTAACTATGGCTACACCTTC.

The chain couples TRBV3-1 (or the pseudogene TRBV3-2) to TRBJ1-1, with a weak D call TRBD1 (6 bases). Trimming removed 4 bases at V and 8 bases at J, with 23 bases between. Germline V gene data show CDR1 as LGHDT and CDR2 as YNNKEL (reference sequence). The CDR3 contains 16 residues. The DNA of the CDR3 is TGTGCCAGCAGCCCCAGGCCGGGACCTTTTAGGGGGGAAGCTTTCTTT. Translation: CASSPRPGPFRGEAFF.

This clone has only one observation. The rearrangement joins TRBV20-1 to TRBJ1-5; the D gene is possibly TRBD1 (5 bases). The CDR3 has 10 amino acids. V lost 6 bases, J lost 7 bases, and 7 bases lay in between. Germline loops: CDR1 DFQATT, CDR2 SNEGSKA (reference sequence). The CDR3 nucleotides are TGCAGTGCGGGGGGGCAGCCCCAGCATTTT. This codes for CSAGGQPQHF.

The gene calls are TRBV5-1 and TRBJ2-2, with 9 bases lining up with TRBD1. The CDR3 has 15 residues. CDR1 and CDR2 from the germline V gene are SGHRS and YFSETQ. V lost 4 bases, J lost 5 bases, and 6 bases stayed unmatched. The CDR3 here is CASSGGQGRTGELFF. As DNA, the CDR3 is TGCGCCAGCAGCGGGGGACAGGGCCGGACCGGGGAGCTGTTTTTT.

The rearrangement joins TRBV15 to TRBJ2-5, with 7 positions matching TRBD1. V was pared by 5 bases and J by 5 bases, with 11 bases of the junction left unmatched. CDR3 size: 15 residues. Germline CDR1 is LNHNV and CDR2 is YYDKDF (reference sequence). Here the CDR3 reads CATSARLDRWETQYF. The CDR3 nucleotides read TGTGCCACCAGCGCCCGTTTGGACAGGTGGGAGACCCAGTACTTC.